This T cell receptor (beta chain) came from a study of T cells in Graves' hyperthyroidism and ophthalmopathy (dated by TCRdb to the late 2010s). Context from the whole study: Peripheral blood samples were taken at initial diagnosis, before any treatment was given. A discovery cohort of approximately 100 patients, 43 with Graves' ophthalmopathy and fewer than 65 with stable Graves' hyperthyroidism, was used to find distinguishing TCR V-J signatures. Prospective prediction of ophthalmopathy was tested in an independent validation cohort of approximately 18 hyperthyroidism patients and 15 to 17 patients who later progressed to ophthalmopathy. For training and testing, the 100 or so patients in the discovery cohort were randomly divided in a 7:3 ratio. Thyroid tissue and blood T-cell repertoires from about six Graves' hyperthyroidism patients were also compared in the study. Once sampling was done, hyperthyroidism patients were given methimazole at a starting dose of 30 mg daily, whereas ophthalmopathy patients were given high-dose intravenous methylprednisolone. TCR Vbeta CDR3 sequencing of 120 to 150 peripheral blood samples (around 45 ophthalmopathy, about 75 hyperthyroidism and roughly 17 progressor patients) is reported in the paper.

Stable Graves' hyperthyroidism was defined as the absence of progression to ophthalmopathy over 18 months of follow-up. The hyperthyroidism patients were between 18 and 65 years old and newly diagnosed, with a disease duration of less than 2 months. Any patient with an uncontrolled infection, another autoimmune disease, pregnancy or lactation was excluded. Diagnoses were established on the basis of clinical symptoms, serum thyroxine and TRAb, thyroid ultrasound, and orbital computed tomography. PBMCs were separated from under 12 ml of fresh peripheral blood using Ficoll-Paque density gradient centrifugation. Total RNA was extracted with Trizol reagent, and quality was checked on an Agilent 2100 Bioanalyzer. Ten or more counts support this clonotype. The antigen it recognizes is unknown. No qualities accompany the bases; no much larger clone lies one base away. Summary of the overall study and its limitations: Sample size was not statistically predetermined, and blinding of investigators to group allocation was not performed. A model built on a 13 V-J signature distinguished ophthalmopathy from stable hyperthyroidism, reaching approximately 89% sensitivity and around 81% specificity in cross-validation and 80%/75% in testing. During validation, the model predicted progression to ophthalmopathy a median of around 7 months ahead of onset, with around 71% sensitivity and more than 72% specificity. Most expanded thyroid clonotypes (frequency above 0.001) were also detected in blood, a finding suggesting that blood repertoires may reflect thyroid immune responses.

The TCR beta CDR3 regions were amplified from the RNA transcripts. A first-round RT-PCR of the TCR CDR3 used the HTBI primer set with the Qiagen OneStep RT-PCR kit. The libraries were constructed in a second round of multiplex PCR and then size-selected and purified. Sequencing of the libraries was done on an Illumina HiSeq2000 using paired-end 100 bp reads. The study's own analysis went as follows. SOAPnuke was used to process the raw data, throwing out any read that contained adapters or uncalled bases, had a mean Phred below 15, or lacked an exact constant-primer or identifier match. High-quality paired reads were merged using COPE v1.2.5, and each unique nucleotide sequence was defined as a clonotype. MiTCR v1.1 was used to align clonotypes to the IMGT TRBV, TRBD and TRBJ reference segments. Analysis was restricted to V-J combinations with a frequency above 0.0001, which covered about 99% of repertoires. The TCS score was defined as the ratio of F50 (clonal expansion) to E x V (chaos), calculated using BLOSUM62-based TCRdist between CDR3 peptides within each V-J. Welch's t-statistics and random forest reduced around 550 V-J features to 13, which were used in a naive Bayes classifier (R e1071). TCRdb reanalyzed the raw reads on its own, using fastp at Q25 for trimming and MiXCR for clone calling, and kept in-frame beta chains. For every CDR3 protein sequence, its rows merge into one entry that carries the most common genes and DNA. The V and J calls, along with clone size, are taken from TCRdb and not from the paper's own processing. This sample lists 460,000 or so distinct CDR3 sequences; 13% to 15% were detected once. The biggest ten clones account for over 15% of the sample.

The TCR sequence derives from a young woman with Graves' hyperthyroidism. Sample: blood.

CDR3 region: CASKGDRGLFTEAFF. The base sequence is TGTGCCAGCAAGGGGGACAGGGGGCTTTTCACTGAAGCTTTCTTT. Here the chain combines TRBV7-2 and TRBJ1-1; 12 middle bases align to TRBD1. CDR1 and CDR2 are drawn from the germline V gene: SGHTA, FQGNSA. The CDR3 measures 15 amino acids from cysteine to phenylalanine. Just the 45-base CDR3 DNA is kept, in frame starting at base 1. At the junction V is shortened by 7 bases and J by 4 bases; bases outside the gene matches: 7. Beyond the CDR3, the reference TRBV7-2 and TRBJ1-1 genes provide the residues; the full variable domain reads: GAGVSQSPSNKVTEKGKDVELRCDPISGHTALYWYRQSLGQGLEFLIYFQGNSAPDKSGLPSDRFSAERTGGSVSTLTIQRTQQEDSAVYLCASKGDRGLFTEAFFGQGTRLTVV.